These 9 T cell receptor beta chains originate from one sample sequenced in a study of blood T cell repertoires in COVID-19. Sequencing was performed with immunoSEQ multiplex PCR; in TCRdb, only in-frame clones are kept and a portion is missing. The sample lists some 330,000 clones, more than 75% occurring once. The specimen sequenced was PBMCs or T cells enriched from blood (not recorded which). The receptors shown here come from a man aged 35 to 55 in a cohort exposed to, infected with or recovered from COVID-19 (not recorded which).

The V and J genes are TRBV6-5 and TRBJ1-2, with no clear D. From germline, CDR1 is MNHEY and CDR2 SVGAGI. V was shortened by 0 bases and J by 2 bases, with 7 bases between the two germline ends. This CDR3 region has 14 residues. CDR3 protein: CASSYSPENYGYTF. The CDR3 DNA reads as TGTGCCAGCAGTTACTCTCCAGAAAACTATGGCTACACCTTC.

Worth noting for this clone: One end of the junction is discordant with germline, which a read error may explain. Distinct nucleotide sequences in the sample also encode this CDR3. This sequence joins TRBV4-1 and TRBJ2-1; the match to TRBD2 covers 8 bases. CDR1 MGHRA and CDR2 YSYEKL come from the germline V gene. The CDR3 is 16 residues long. CDR3 sequence (DNA): TGTGCCAGCAGCCAAGGACTACGGGGGGGCTACAATGAGCAGTTCTTC. Its translation: CASSQGLRGGYNEQFF.

This chain joins TRBV2 and TRBJ1-2, with D possibly TRBD1 on 6 matching bases. CDR1 is SNHLY, CDR2 FYNNEI, per germline. The CDR3 covers 17 residues. V was clipped by 4 bases and J by 0 bases, with 18 bases between them. Written as DNA, the CDR3 is TGTGCCAGCAGTGGGGGTAACTCCGGGACATCTAACTATGGCTACACCTTC. Its translation: CASSGGNSGTSNYGYTF.

The chain carries TRBV7-7 and TRBJ2-1, with TRBD2 matching over 14 bases. Germline CDR1 is SSHAT and CDR2 is FNYEAQ (reference sequence). J lost 4 bases, V lost 4 bases, and 9 bases had no gene match. The CDR3 consists of 18 residues. CDR3 DNA: TGTGCCAGCAGCTCGGGACTAGCGGGAGAACCTTCATACAATGAGCAGTTCTTC. This sequence encodes CASSSGLAGEPSYNEQFF.

This chain uses TRBV10-3 with TRBJ2-7; 7 bases agree with TRBD2. V was clipped by 4 bases and J by 7 bases; unmatched bases: 10. The CDR3 has 14 residues. Germline CDR1 ENHRY, CDR2 SYGVKD. The CDR3 DNA sequence: TGTGCCATCAGTGGGGGCGGGAGTAGGCCAGAGCAGTACTTC. Residues: CAISGGGSRPEQYF.

This chain links TRBV5-1 with TRBJ2-7; 11 bases align to TRBD2. Germline assignment: CDR1 SGHRS and CDR2 YFSETQ. The junction had 15 bases not matched to a gene; V was cut back by 1 base and J by 0 bases. The CDR3 sequence is 20 residues long. The CDR3, as DNA: TGCGCCAGCAGCTTGTATTGGTCTGCTAGCGGGGGGTGGGCCTCCTACGAGCAGTACTTC. The encoded protein is CASSLYWSASGGWASYEQYF. The whole variable domain, filled in from reference TRBV5-1 and TRBJ2-7, reads KAGVTQTPRYLIKTRGQQVTLSCSPISGHRSVSWYQQTPGQGLQFLFEYFSETQRNKGNFPGRFSGRQFSNSRSEMNVSTLELGDSALYLCASSLYWSASGGWASYEQYFGPGTRLTVT.

This sequence joins TRBV7-9 and TRBJ1-2; D is possibly TRBD1 (5 bases). Germline assignment: CDR1 SEHNR and CDR2 FQNEAQ (reference sequence). The CDR3 totals 14 residues. Trimming removed 2 bases from V and 4 bases from J, with 11 bases in between. CDR3 sequence (DNA): TGTGCCAGCAGCTTAAGGGGTTTAATCTATGGCTACACCTTC. Encoded protein: CASSLRGLIYGYTF.

The V call is TRBV28, the J call TRBJ1-5, with D unresolved. V lost 6 bases and J 0 bases, leaving 9 bases between the germline ends. There are 14 residues in the CDR3. CDR1 and CDR2 (germline): MDHEN, SYDVKM. The CDR3 sequence is CASRLPNSNQPQHF. The CDR3 nucleotides are TGTGCCAGCAGGCTTCCTAATAGCAATCAGCCCCAGCATTTT. Based on the CDR3 plus reference TRBV28 and TRBJ1-5, the full variable domain is DVKVTQSSRYLVKRTGEKVFLECVQDMDHENMFWYRQDPGLGLRLIYFSYDVKMKEKGDIPEGYSVSREKKERFSLILESASTNQTSMYLCASRLPNSNQPQHFGDGTRLSIL.

The chain combines TRBV5-1 with TRBJ2-3; TRBD2 might be the D (5 bases). The germline V and J ends were trimmed by 4 bases and 2 bases, with 8 bases remaining between them. Germline assignment: CDR1 SGHRS and CDR2 YFSETQ. The CDR3 length is 13 residues. CDR3 sequence reads: CASSIRDTDTQYF. In DNA, the CDR3 is TGCGCCAGCAGCATCCGGGACACAGATACGCAGTATTTT.